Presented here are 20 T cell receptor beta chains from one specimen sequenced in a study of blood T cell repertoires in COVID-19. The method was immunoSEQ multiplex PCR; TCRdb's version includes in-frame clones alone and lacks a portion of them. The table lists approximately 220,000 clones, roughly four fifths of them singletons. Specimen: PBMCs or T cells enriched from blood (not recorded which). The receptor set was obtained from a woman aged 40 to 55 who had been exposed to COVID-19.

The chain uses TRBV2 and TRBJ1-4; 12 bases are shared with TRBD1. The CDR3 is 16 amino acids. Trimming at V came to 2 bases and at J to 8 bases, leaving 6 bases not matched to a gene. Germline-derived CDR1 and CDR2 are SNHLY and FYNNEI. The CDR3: CASSERDRGLREKLFF. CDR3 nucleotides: TGTGCCAGCAGTGAACGGGACAGGGGGCTGAGGGAAAAACTGTTTTTT.

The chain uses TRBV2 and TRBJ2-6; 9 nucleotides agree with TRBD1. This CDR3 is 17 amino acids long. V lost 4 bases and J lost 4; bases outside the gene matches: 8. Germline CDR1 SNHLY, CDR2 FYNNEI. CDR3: CASSARDRVPGANVLTF. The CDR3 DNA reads TGTGCCAGCAGTGCCCGGGACAGGGTTCCCGGGGCCAACGTCCTGACTTTC.

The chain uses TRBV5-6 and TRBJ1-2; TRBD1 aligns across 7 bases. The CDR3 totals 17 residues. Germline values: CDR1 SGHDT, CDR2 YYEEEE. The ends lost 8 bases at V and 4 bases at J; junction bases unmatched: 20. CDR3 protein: CASATVGTVPDGYGYTF. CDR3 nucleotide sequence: TGTGCCAGTGCCACGGTCGGGACAGTCCCCGATGGCTATGGCTACACCTTC.

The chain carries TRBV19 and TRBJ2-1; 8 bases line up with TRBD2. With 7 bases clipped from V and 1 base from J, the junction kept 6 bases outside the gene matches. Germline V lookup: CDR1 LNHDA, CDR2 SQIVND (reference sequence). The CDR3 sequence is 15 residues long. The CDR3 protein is CASTHGGGSYNEQFF. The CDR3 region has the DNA TGTGCCAGTACCCACGGGGGGGGTTCCTACAATGAGCAGTTCTTC.

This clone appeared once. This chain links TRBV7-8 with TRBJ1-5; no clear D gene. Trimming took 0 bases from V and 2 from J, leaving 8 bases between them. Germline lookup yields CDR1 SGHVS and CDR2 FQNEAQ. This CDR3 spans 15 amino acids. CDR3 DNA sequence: TGTGCCAGCAGCTTAGCTAGCAAGGGCAATCAGCCCCAGCATTTT. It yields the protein CASSLASKGNQPQHF.

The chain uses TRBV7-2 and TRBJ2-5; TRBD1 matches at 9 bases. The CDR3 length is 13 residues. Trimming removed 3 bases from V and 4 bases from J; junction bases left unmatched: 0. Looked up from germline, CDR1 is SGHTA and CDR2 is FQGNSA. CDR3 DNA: TGTGCCAGCAGCTTGACAGGGGGAGAGACCCAGTACTTC. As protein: CASSLTGGETQYF.

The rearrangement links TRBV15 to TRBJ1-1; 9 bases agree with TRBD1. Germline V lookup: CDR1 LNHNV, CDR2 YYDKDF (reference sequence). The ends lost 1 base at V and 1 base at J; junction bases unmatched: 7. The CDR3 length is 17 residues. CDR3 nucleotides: TGTGCCACCAGCAGAGGGGTAGGGGACAGGGCGAACACTGAAGCTTTCTTT. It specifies CATSRGVGDRANTEAFF.

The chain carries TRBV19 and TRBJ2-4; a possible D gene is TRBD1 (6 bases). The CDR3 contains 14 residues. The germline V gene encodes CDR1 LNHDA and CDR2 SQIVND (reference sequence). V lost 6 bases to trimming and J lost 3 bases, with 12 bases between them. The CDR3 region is CASSQPGDKNIQYF. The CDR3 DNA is TGTGCCAGTAGCCAACCAGGGGACAAAAACATTCAGTACTTC.

In nucleotides, the CDR3 is TGTGCCAGCTCACAGGAACAGAACTATGGCTACACCTTC. Its translation: CASSQEQNYGYTF. V gene TRBV18 combines with J gene TRBJ1-2; no clear D. Germline CDR1 and CDR2: KGHSH and LQKENI. Trimming removed 4 bases at V and 2 bases at J, with 8 bases between. This CDR3 spans 13 amino acids.

This CDR3 is CATSREQITTDTQYF. The CDR3 DNA follows: TGTGCCACCAGCAGAGAACAGATTACCACAGATACGCAGTATTTT. V gene TRBV15 combines with J gene TRBJ2-3; D remains ambiguous. The germline CDR1 and CDR2 sequences are LNHNV and YYDKDF (reference sequence). The CDR3 runs to 15 residues. Trimming took 0 bases from V and 2 from J, leaving 9 bases between them.

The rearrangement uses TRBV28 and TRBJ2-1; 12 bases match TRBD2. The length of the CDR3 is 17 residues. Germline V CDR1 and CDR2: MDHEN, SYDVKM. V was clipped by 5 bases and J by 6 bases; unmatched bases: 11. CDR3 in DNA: TGTGCCAGCAGTCCCGCTAGCGGGGGGGCCTGGGGCAATGAGCAGTTCTTC. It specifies CASSPASGGAWGNEQFF.

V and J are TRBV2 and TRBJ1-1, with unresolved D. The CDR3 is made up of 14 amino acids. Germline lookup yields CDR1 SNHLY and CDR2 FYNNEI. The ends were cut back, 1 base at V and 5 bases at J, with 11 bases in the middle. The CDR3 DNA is TGTGCCAGCAGTGAAGACTCTAGAGGAACTGAAGCTTTCTTT. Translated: CASSEDSRGTEAFF.

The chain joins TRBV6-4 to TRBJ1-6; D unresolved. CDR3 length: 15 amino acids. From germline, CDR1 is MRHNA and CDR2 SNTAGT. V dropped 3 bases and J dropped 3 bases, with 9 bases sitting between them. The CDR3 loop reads CASSEEVSYNSPLHF. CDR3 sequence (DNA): TGTGCCAGCAGTGAGGAGGTCAGCTATAATTCACCCCTCCACTTT.

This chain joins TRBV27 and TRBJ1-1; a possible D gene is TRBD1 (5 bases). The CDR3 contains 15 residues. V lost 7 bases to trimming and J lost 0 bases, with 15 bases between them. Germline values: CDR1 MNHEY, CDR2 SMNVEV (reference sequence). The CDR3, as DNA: TGTGCCAGCACGGGGGGGGGACGGATGAACACTGAAGCTTTCTTT. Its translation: CASTGGGRMNTEAFF.

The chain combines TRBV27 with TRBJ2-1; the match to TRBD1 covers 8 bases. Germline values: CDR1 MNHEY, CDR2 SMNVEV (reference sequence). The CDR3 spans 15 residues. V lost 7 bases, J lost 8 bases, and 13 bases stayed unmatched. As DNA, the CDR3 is TGTGCCAGCACCCCTTGGGACAGGCGCCAAGATGAGCAGTTCTTC. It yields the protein CASTPWDRRQDEQFF.

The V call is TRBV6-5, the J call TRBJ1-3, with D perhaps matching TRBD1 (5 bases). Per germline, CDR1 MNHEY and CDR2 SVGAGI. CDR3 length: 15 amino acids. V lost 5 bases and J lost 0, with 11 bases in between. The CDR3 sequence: CASSRDSYSGNTIYF. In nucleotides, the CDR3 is TGTGCCAGCAGTCGGGACTCCTACTCTGGAAACACCATATATTTT.

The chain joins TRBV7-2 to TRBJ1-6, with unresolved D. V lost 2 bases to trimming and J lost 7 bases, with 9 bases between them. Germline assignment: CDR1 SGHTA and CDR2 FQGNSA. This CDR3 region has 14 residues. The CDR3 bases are TGTGCCAGCAGCTTAACCCCTGAGAATTCACCCCTCCACTTT. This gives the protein CASSLTPENSPLHF.

In DNA form, the CDR3 reads TGCGCCAGCAGCTTGGACGGGAGGGCTTATGGCTACACCTTC. This sequence encodes CASSLDGRAYGYTF. The J gene is TRBJ1-2, the V gene TRBV5-1; no clear D. This CDR3 is 14 amino acids long. CDR1 is SGHRS, CDR2 YFSETQ, per germline. V was cut by 0 bases and J by 5 bases, with 11 bases left in between. The full variable domain, its missing parts supplied by reference TRBV5-1 and TRBJ1-2, is KAGVTQTPRYLIKTRGQQVTLSCSPISGHRSVSWYQQTPGQGLQFLFEYFSETQRNKGNFPGRFSGRQFSNSRSEMNVSTLELGDSALYLCASSLDGRAYGYTFGSGTRLTVV.

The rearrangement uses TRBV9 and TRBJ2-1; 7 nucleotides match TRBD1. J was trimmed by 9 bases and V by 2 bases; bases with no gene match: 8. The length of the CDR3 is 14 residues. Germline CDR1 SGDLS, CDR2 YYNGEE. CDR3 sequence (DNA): TGTGCCAGCAGCGTCCAACAGGGGATCGGTGAGCAGTTCTTC. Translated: CASSVQQGIGEQFF.

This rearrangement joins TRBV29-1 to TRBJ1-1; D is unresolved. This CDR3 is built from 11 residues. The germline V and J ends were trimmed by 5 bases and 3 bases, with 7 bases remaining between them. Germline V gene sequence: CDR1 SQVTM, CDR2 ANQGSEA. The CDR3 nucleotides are TGCAGCGTTCAACGGGACACTGAAGCTTTCTTT. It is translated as CSVQRDTEAFF.